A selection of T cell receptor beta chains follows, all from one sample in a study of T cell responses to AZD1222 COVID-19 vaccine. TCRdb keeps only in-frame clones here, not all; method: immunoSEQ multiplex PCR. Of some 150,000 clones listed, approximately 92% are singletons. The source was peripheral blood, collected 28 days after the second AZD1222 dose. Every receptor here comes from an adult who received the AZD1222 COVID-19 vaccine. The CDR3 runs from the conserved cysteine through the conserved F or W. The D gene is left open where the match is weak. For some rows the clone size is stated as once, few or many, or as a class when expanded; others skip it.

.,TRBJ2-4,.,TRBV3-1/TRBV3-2,CASSQALIDGKNIQYF,TGTGCCAGCAGCCAAGCGTTAATAGATGGCAAAAACATTCAGTACTTC
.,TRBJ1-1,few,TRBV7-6,CASSLVFQLMNTEAFF,TGTGCCAGCAGCTTAGTATTCCAACTAATGAACACTGAAGCTTTCTTT
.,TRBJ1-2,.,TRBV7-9,CASSGEGSYGYTF,TGTGCCAGCAGCGGGGAGGGCAGCTATGGCTACACCTTC
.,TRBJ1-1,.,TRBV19,CASRGLGNTEAFF,TGTGCCAGTAGGGGACTGGGGAACACTGAAGCTTTCTTT
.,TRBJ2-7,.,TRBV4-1,CASSQGPSYEQYF,TGCGCCAGCAGCCAAGGGCCTTCCTACGAGCAGTACTTC
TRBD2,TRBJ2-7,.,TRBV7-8,CASSSRSLAGGGSYEQYF,TGTGCCAGCAGCTCCCGGAGCCTAGCGGGAGGCGGCTCCTACGAGCAGTACTTC
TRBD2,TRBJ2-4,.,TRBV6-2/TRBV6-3,CASSLNPGLAGLAKNIQYF,TGTGCCAGCAGCCTCAATCCGGGACTAGCGGGACTAGCCAAAAACATTCAGTACTTC
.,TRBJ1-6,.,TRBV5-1,CASSFSDRTAAPNSPLHF,TGCGCCAGCAGCTTTTCCGACCGGACAGCAGCACCGAATTCACCCCTCCACTTT
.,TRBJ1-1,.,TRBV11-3,CASSLDGNTEAFF,TGTGCCAGCAGCTTAGACGGGAACACTGAAGCTTTCTTT
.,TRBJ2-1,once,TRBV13,CASSLFGPYNEQFF,TGTGCCAGCAGCTTATTTGGGCCGTACAATGAGCAGTTCTTC
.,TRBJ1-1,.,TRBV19,CASRIGYGGRTEAFF,TGTGCCAGTAGGATTGGCTATGGGGGACGTACTGAAGCTTTCTTT
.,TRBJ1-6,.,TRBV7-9,CASSGRAGDSPLHF,TGTGCCAGCAGCGGAAGGGCCGGGGATTCACCCCTCCACTTT
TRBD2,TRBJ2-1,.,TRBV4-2,CASSQDTTSGSSNEQFF,TGTGCCAGCAGCCAAGATACGACTAGCGGGAGTTCGAATGAGCAGTTCTTC
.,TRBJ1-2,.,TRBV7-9,CASSSTRGVEDYTF,TGTGCCAGCAGCTCCACTAGGGGGGTGGAGGACTACACCTTC
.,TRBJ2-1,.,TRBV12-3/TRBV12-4,CASSLTAVIEQFF,TGTGCCAGCAGTTTGACAGCCGTTATTGAGCAGTTCTTC
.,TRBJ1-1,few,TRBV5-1,CASTKAFQASEAFF,TGCGCCAGCACTAAGGCCTTTCAAGCCTCTGAAGCTTTCTTT
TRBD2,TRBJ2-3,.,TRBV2,CASSEAGLAGYTQYF,TGTGCCAGCAGTGAAGCGGGACTAGCGGGGTATACGCAGTATTTT
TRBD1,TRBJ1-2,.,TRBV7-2,CASSPSGTAYGYTF,TGTGCCAGCAGCCCTTCCGGGACAGCCTATGGCTACACCTTC
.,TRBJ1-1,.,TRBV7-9,CASSIRDFTEAFF,TGTGCCAGCAGCATCCGGGACTTTACTGAAGCTTTCTTT
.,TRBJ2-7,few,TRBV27,CASSLHSLGSYEQYF,TGTGCCAGCAGTTTACACAGCCTCGGCTCCTACGAGCAGTACTTC
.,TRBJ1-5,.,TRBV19,CASQMGSYSNQPQHF,TGTGCCTCTCAAATGGGGAGCTATAGCAATCAGCCCCAGCATTTT
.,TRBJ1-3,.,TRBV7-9,CASSLGEVSGNTIYF,TGTGCCAGCAGCTTAGGAGAGGTCTCTGGAAACACCATATATTTT
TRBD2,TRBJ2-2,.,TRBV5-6,CASSPGLAGGANTGELFF,TGTGCCAGCAGCCCCGGACTAGCGGGGGGCGCGAACACCGGGGAGCTGTTTTTT
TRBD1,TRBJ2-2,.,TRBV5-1,CASSRDRATGELFF,TGCGCCAGCAGCCGGGACAGGGCTACCGGGGAGCTGTTTTTT
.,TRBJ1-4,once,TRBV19,CASQKTNEKLFF,TGTGCCAGCCAGAAGACTAATGAAAAACTGTTTTTT
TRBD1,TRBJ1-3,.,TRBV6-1,CASSDPTGTGNTIYF,TGTGCCAGCAGTGACCCGACAGGGACTGGAAACACCATATATTTT
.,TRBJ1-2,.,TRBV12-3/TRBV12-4,CASSFSGAEGYTF,TGTGCCAGCAGTTTTTCAGGGGCCGAGGGCTACACCTTC
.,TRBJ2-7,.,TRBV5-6,CASSFAHGSYEQYF,TGTGCCAGCAGCTTCGCCCATGGCTCCTACGAGCAGTACTTC
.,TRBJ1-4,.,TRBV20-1,CSAFDSEKLFF,TGCAGTGCTTTCGACAGTGAAAAACTGTTTTTT
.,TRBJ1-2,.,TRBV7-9,CASRSAYGYTF,TGTGCCAGCAGATCGGCCTATGGCTACACCTTC
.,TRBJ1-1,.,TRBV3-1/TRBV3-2,CASSLWGYTEAFF,TGTGCCAGCAGCCTTTGGGGTTACACTGAAGCTTTCTTT
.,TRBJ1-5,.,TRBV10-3,CAISEGEGPQHF,TGTGCCATCAGTGAGGGGGAGGGGCCCCAGCATTTT
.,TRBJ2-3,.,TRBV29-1,CSVDFLASSTDTQYF,TGCAGCGTTGACTTTCTAGCGTCGAGCACAGATACGCAGTATTTT
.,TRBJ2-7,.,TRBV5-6,CASSFRSRGYEQYF,TGTGCCAGCAGCTTTCGGTCTAGGGGCTACGAGCAGTACTTC
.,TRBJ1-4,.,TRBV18,CASSPPAVQPTNEKLFF,TGTGCCAGCTCACCTCCCGCGGTGCAGCCAACTAATGAAAAACTGTTTTTT
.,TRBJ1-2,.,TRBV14,CASSPRAPYGYTF,TGTGCCAGCAGCCCTAGGGCGCCTTATGGCTACACCTTC
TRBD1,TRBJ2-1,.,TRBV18,CASSPRLSQGSNEQFF,TGTGCCAGCTCACCACGCCTCTCACAGGGGAGCAACGAGCAGTTCTTC
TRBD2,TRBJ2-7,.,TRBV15,CATSALGLAGGSKYEQYF,TGTGCCACCAGCGCCCTGGGACTAGCGGGAGGTAGTAAATACGAGCAGTACTTC
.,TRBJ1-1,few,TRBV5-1,CASSGMNTEAFF,TGCGCCAGCAGCGGCATGAACACTGAAGCTTTCTTT
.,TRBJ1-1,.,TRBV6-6,CASSYEVELNTEAFF,TGTGCCAGCAGTTACGAAGTTGAGCTGAACACTGAAGCTTTCTTT
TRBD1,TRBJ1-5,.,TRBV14,CASSQVDVGQGAEQPQHF,TGTGCCAGCAGCCAAGTGGACGTGGGACAGGGGGCTGAACAGCCCCAGCATTTT
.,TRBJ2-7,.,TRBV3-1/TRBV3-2,CASSRPSDRAYEQYF,TGTGCCAGCAGCCGCCCCTCGGACAGAGCCTACGAGCAGTACTTC
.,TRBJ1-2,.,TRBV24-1,CATSDSSSRYTF,TGTGCCACCAGTGATTCTAGTTCCCGCTACACCTTC
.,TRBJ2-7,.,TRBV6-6,CASSYAGIEQYF,TGTGCCAGCAGTTACGCAGGGATCGAGCAGTACTTC
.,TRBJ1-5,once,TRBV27,CASMAASNQPQHF,TGTGCCAGCATGGCAGCTAGCAATCAGCCCCAGCATTTT
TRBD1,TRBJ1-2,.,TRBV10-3,CAISETGQGSSGYTF,TGTGCCATCAGTGAGACGGGACAGGGGAGCTCTGGCTACACCTTC
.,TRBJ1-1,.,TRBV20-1,CSAKGKTEAFF,TGCAGTGCTAAGGGAAAAACTGAAGCTTTCTTT
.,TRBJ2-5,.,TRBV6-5,CASSPLGQQETQYF,TGTGCCAGCAGTCCCCTAGGACAGCAAGAGACCCAGTACTTC
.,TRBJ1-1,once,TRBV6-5,CASTPSSGTEAFF,TGTGCCAGCACCCCGAGTAGTGGGACTGAAGCTTTCTTT
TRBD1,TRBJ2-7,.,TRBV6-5,CASSQQVQGPVEQYF,TGTGCCAGCAGTCAGCAAGTACAGGGGCCCGTGGAGCAGTACTTC
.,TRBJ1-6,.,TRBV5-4,CASSRSGGNSHNSPLHF,TGTGCCAGCAGCCGCTCGGGGGGTAATAGCCATAATTCACCCCTCCACTTT
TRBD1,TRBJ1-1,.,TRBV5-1,CASSGQANTEAFF,TGCGCCAGCAGCGGACAGGCGAACACTGAAGCTTTCTTT
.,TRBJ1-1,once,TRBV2,CASSEALGYNTEAFF,TGTGCCAGCAGTGAAGCGCTAGGGTATAACACTGAAGCTTTCTTT
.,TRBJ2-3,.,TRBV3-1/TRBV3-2,CASRRGPGREDTQYF,TGTGCCAGCAGACGAGGACCGGGCCGTGAAGATACGCAGTATTTT